This is a list of T cell receptor beta chains from one sample in a study of OX40 agonist ivuxolimab in advanced cancers. Produced via immunoSEQ multiplex PCR; TCRdb's table is partial and in-frame only. The table has 95,000 to 100,000 clones, about 92% seen once. The material was CD4+ or CD8+ T cells sorted from blood, obtained in a trial of the OX40 agonist ivuxolimab. The source of these receptors is an adult with an advanced solid tumor such as melanoma, head and neck, liver or kidney cancer. Each CDR3 is given with its conserved first and last residue. The D gene is left open where the match is weak. The listing skips clone size in some rows; elsewhere it reads once, few, many or a size class.

>.|.|TRBJ1-2|TRBV29-1
TGCAGCGTTAGGGAACAGGTGAATAACTATGGCTACACCTTC
CSVREQVNNYGYTF
>.|TRBD1|TRBJ2-7|TRBV28
TGTGCCAGCTTCGCCGGGACAGGGGGCTACGACGAGCAGTACTTC
CASFAGTGGYDEQYF
>.|.|TRBJ1-1|TRBV5-1
TGCGCCAGCAGCTTGCAAGGAACGGACACTGAAGCTTTCTTT
CASSLQGTDTEAFF
>.|TRBD2|TRBJ2-7|TRBV9
TGTGCCAGCAGCGTAGGTGTAGGGATCGATGGAGTAGCGGGGTCCCGATCCTACGAGCAGTACTTC
CASSVGVGIDGVAGSRSYEQYF
>.|TRBD1|TRBJ1-6|TRBV5-4
TGTGCCAGCAGCTCAAGACAGGGGGCGCGATATAATTCACCCCTCCACTTT
CASSSRQGARYNSPLHF
>.|.|TRBJ1-1|TRBV10-3
TGTGCCATCAGGGGCGGAGAGAACACTGAAGCTTTCTTT
CAIRGGENTEAFF
>.|TRBD2|TRBJ2-1|TRBV6-5
TGTGCCAGCAATGGACTAGGCCAATACAATGAGCAGTTCTTC
CASNGLGQYNEQFF
>.|.|TRBJ1-5|TRBV6-6
TGTGCCAGCAGTTACCCAGACAGTCTCAATCAGCCCCAGCATTTT
CASSYPDSLNQPQHF
>.|.|TRBJ1-1|TRBV7-3
TGTGCCAGCAGCTTAACGCAAGGGCGGGAAGCTTTCTTT
CASSLTQGREAFF
>.|.|TRBJ2-1|TRBV7-6
TGTGCCAGCAGCTTAGGGGCGGCGGCCTACAATGAGCAGCTCTTC
CASSLGAAAYNEQLF
>.|.|TRBJ1-6|TRBV7-8
TGTGCCAGCAGCTTAAATTACAGGTCACCCCTCCACTTT
CASSLNYRSPLHF
>.|TRBD1|TRBJ1-1|TRBV18
TGTGCCAGCTCACCACCGACAGGGCCTGAAGCTTTCTTT
CASSPPTGPEAFF
>.|TRBD1|TRBJ2-5|TRBV6-5
TGTGCCAGCAGTTACTCGGACAGGGAAGAGACCCAGTACTTC
CASSYSDREETQYF
>.|.|TRBJ2-1|TRBV28
TGTGCCAGCAGCACGGACTACTACAATGAGCAGTTCTTC
CASSTDYYNEQFF
>once|.|TRBJ2-1|TRBV29-1
TGCAGCGTTCGAGGCCAGGGGCTAAATGAGCAGTTCTTC
CSVRGQGLNEQFF
>once|.|TRBJ1-5|TRBV10-3
TGTGCCATCAGCCCAGGGCCGCGTCAGCCCCAGCATTTT
CAISPGPRQPQHF
>.|.|TRBJ1-1|TRBV2
TGTGCCAGCAGTGATAAACCTGAAGCTTTCTTT
CASSDKPEAFF
>.|.|TRBJ2-6|TRBV2
TGTGCCAGCAGTGAATATCGAGGTGGGGCCAACGTCCTGACTTTC
CASSEYRGGANVLTF
>.|TRBD2|TRBJ2-1|TRBV4-3
TGCGCCAGCAGCAAGGGACTAGGTCCCTACAATGAGCAGTTCTTC
CASSKGLGPYNEQFF
>.|TRBD1|TRBJ2-5|TRBV30
TGTGCCTGGACCCCGGGACAGGGGGCTCAAGAGACCCAGTACTTC
CAWTPGQGAQETQYF
>.|.|TRBJ2-3|TRBV7-9
TGTGCCAGCAGTCGCGGCCGAGATACGCAGTATTTT
CASSRGRDTQYF
>.|.|TRBJ2-5|TRBV9
TGTGCCAGCAGCGCACAAATGACAGAGACCCAGTACTTC
CASSAQMTETQYF
>.|TRBD2|TRBJ2-5|TRBV7-9
TGTGCCAGCAGCTTAGCGCGACTAGCGGGGGGGCTCCAAGAGACCCAGTACTTC
CASSLARLAGGLQETQYF
>.|.|TRBJ2-3|TRBV25-1
TGTGCCAGCAGTGAAATCACAGATACGCAGTATTTT
CASSEITDTQYF
>.|.|TRBJ2-1|TRBV6-1
TGTGCCAGCAGTGGCACCTGGGGTGAGCAGTTCTTC
CASSGTWGEQFF
>once|.|TRBJ1-5|TRBV4-1
TGCGCCAGCAGCCAAGTAAGGACAGTAAGCAATCAGCCCCAGCATTTT
CASSQVRTVSNQPQHF
>.|.|TRBJ2-1|TRBV14
TGTGCCAGCAGCCATCCCTGGTCCAGCTCCTACAATGAGCAGTTCTTC
CASSHPWSSSYNEQFF
>.|.|TRBJ2-6|TRBV15
TGTGCCACCATGCGGATGAGGGGAACTGGGGCCAACGTCCTGACTTTC
CATMRMRGTGANVLTF
>.|.|TRBJ1-4|TRBV5-1
TGCGCCAGCAGCTCGGACCATGAAAAACTGTTTTTT
CASSSDHEKLFF
>.|TRBD2|TRBJ2-3|TRBV29-1
TGCAGCGTTGTGATAGCGGGGGGATATCGGGATACGCAGTATTTT
CSVVIAGGYRDTQYF
>.|.|TRBJ2-1|TRBV6-6
TGTGCCAGCAGCCCCGACAGACGTTCCTACAATGAGCAGTTCTTC
CASSPDRRSYNEQFF
>.|TRBD1|TRBJ1-6|TRBV6-5
TGTGCCAGCAGTTACTCGGGACAGGGAAATTCACCCCTCCACTTT
CASSYSGQGNSPLHF